This is a list of T cell receptor beta chains from one sample in a study of T cells after yellow fever vaccination. TCRdb analysed the 5' RACE reads with MiXCR anew, one entry per CDR3 protein. The table records hundreds of thousands of distinct CDR3 sequences, approximately 4% of them present only once. Sequences were derived from PBMCs, sampled 5 days after the yellow fever booster vaccination. These receptors all come from a man younger than 35 who received the YFV17D yellow fever vaccine. CDR3s include the opening cysteine and the closing phenylalanine or tryptophan. The order of the fields is V gene, CDR3 protein.

v_call: TRBV9; cdr3_aa: CASSVGGPYNEQFF
v_call: TRBV7-9; cdr3_aa: CASNSPGQGFTEAFF
v_call: TRBV12-3/TRBV12-4; cdr3_aa: CASRLVDEQFF
v_call: TRBV25-1; cdr3_aa: CASSDRSVGYTF
v_call: TRBV27; cdr3_aa: CASSLSGAGPGSNYGYTF
v_call: TRBV5-1; cdr3_aa: CASSWDRPSTDTQYF
v_call: TRBV24-1; cdr3_aa: CATSDFSGPNTGELFF
v_call: TRBV12-3/TRBV12-4; cdr3_aa: CASSLRSSTDTQYF
v_call: TRBV11-1; cdr3_aa: CASQGANLGTEAFF
v_call: TRBV5-4; cdr3_aa: CASSTGLALGDTQYF
v_call: TRBV20-1; cdr3_aa: CSAAQGNGANVLTF
v_call: TRBV20-1; cdr3_aa: CSARASSGGTYEQYF
v_call: TRBV4-1; cdr3_aa: CASSQGGWAGRTGELFF
v_call: TRBV7-9; cdr3_aa: CASSIFDNNEQFF
v_call: TRBV7-2; cdr3_aa: CASSLGVRGGGQETQYF
v_call: TRBV5-1; cdr3_aa: CASSLGQGASPLHF
v_call: TRBV5-6; cdr3_aa: CASSLVDGRRNSPLHF
v_call: TRBV6-5; cdr3_aa: CASSYQQGGAGPQHF
v_call: TRBV29-1; cdr3_aa: CSVDGGITNYGYTF
v_call: TRBV2; cdr3_aa: CASSAPSDSGNTIYF
v_call: TRBV12-3/TRBV12-4; cdr3_aa: CASHPGYSNQPQHF
v_call: TRBV25-1; cdr3_aa: CASSVTGSNQPQHF
v_call: TRBV12-3/TRBV12-4; cdr3_aa: CASSWGTINEQFF
v_call: TRBV3-1; cdr3_aa: CASNLQGTNTEAFF
v_call: TRBV9; cdr3_aa: CASSVAPIGYGYTF
v_call: TRBV18; cdr3_aa: CASSPSTGGSLDTQYF
v_call: TRBV4-2; cdr3_aa: CASSQDGRARNTEAFF
v_call: TRBV7-9; cdr3_aa: CASSLTTSGNTIYF
v_call: TRBV7-2; cdr3_aa: CASSFLEQPQHF
v_call: TRBV12-3/TRBV12-4; cdr3_aa: CASSLSPAGADTQYF
v_call: TRBV6-5; cdr3_aa: CASSYSTGGLNEQFF
v_call: TRBV5-4; cdr3_aa: CASSYGTGAREGNQPQHF
v_call: TRBV7-9; cdr3_aa: CASSLAFDGNTIYF
v_call: TRBV15; cdr3_aa: CATSSDGNTIYF
v_call: TRBV28; cdr3_aa: CASSFWGRGRYQETQYF
v_call: TRBV7-2; cdr3_aa: CASSPIGGRETQYF
v_call: TRBV5-4; cdr3_aa: CASSRKTASTDTQYF
v_call: TRBV4-3; cdr3_aa: CASGAADPSSGANVLTF
v_call: TRBV14; cdr3_aa: CASSPSDNEQFF
v_call: TRBV20-1; cdr3_aa: CSARLGDRVETQYF
v_call: TRBV6-2/TRBV6-3; cdr3_aa: CASSHRDSNTEAFF
v_call: TRBV5-1; cdr3_aa: CASSSYRDTEAFF
v_call: TRBV4-1; cdr3_aa: CASSRPTPSYNEQFF
v_call: TRBV11-2; cdr3_aa: CASSSEGGSQYF
v_call: TRBV5-1; cdr3_aa: CASSLVPGSNEQYF
v_call: TRBV6-5; cdr3_aa: CASTRQGLSSYNSPLHF
v_call: TRBV7-2; cdr3_aa: CASSPTGGGSYEQYF
v_call: TRBV5-6; cdr3_aa: CASSLGGAGQETQYF
v_call: TRBV27; cdr3_aa: CASSRGAANTEAFF
v_call: TRBV7-9; cdr3_aa: CASSPPWPPVGTQYF
v_call: TRBV4-3; cdr3_aa: CASSQDPPMDTGELFF
v_call: TRBV6-2/TRBV6-3; cdr3_aa: CASSYGLAGGEETQYF
v_call: TRBV18; cdr3_aa: CASSPLRDLGTEAFF
v_call: TRBV19; cdr3_aa: CASKGTANTEAFF
v_call: TRBV15; cdr3_aa: CATSNGRGTDTQYF
v_call: TRBV7-9; cdr3_aa: CASSLGGWGRPGADTQYF
v_call: TRBV5-5; cdr3_aa: CASSPGLREAFF